The following is a T cell receptor beta chain sequence with its context. The method was immunoSEQ multiplex PCR; TCRdb's version includes in-frame clones alone and lacks a portion of them. The table has 50,000 to 70,000 clones, 80% to 95% seen once; the top ten hold about 2.2%. Germline CDR1 reads MNHEY; CDR2 reads SMNVEV (reference sequence). The ends lost 6 bases at V and 5 bases at J; junction bases unmatched: 9. This CDR3 is 14 amino acids long. This entry belongs to a study of blood T cell repertoires in COVID-19. The overall study: Nucleic acid was either cDNA or gDNA, and it came from T cells, B-cell-depleted T cells, or PBMCs.

The sequenced sample was peripheral blood. The sequence came from a man aged 60-69 years with acute or convalescent COVID-19. This rearrangement joins TRBV27 to TRBJ2-5, with 7 bases lining up with TRBD2. This chain's CDR3 is CASRPAGAGETQYF. The DNA for the CDR3 is TGTGCCAGCAGGCCTGCGGGAGCTGGGGAGACCCAGTACTTC.